This is a list of T cell receptor beta chains from one sample in a study of T and B cells in COVID-19 patients. Using its own MiXCR run on the multiplex PCR reads, TCRdb lists one record per CDR3 protein. This table holds some 5,200 distinct CDR3 sequences, over 20% found once. The sequencing input was blood. The receptors were gathered from a human donor with active COVID-19. Each CDR3 is given with its conserved first and last residue.

v_gene	j_gene	CDR3aa
TRBV13	TRBJ2-2	CASSSPGGGDTGELFF
TRBV29-1	TRBJ2-3	CSVARDTDTQYF
TRBV20-1	TRBJ2-5	CSASSGTLNQETQYF
TRBV4-2	TRBJ2-7	CASSQEWGPYEQYF
TRBV6-6	TRBJ1-2	CASRMTDFYGYTF
TRBV5-3	TRBJ2-7	CASSLTGGYEQYF
TRBV27	TRBJ2-1	CASSLYSSGRPQFF
TRBV7-2	TRBJ2-7	CASSSLPAAEQYF
TRBV13	TRBJ2-5	CASSYSGGQIGIRETQYF
TRBV6-5	TRBJ2-2	CASSSSTGAATGELFF
TRBV29-1	TRBJ1-5	CSVGDQPQHF
TRBV11-1	TRBJ1-1	CASSGHPRPEAFF
TRBV11-1	TRBJ2-1	CASSSPAGEQFF
TRBV20-1	TRBJ2-7	CSARVVVGTSGSYEQYF
TRBV5-5	TRBJ2-7	CASSLIWGGSYEQYF
TRBV27	TRBJ2-7	CASSRSIAGGTYEQYF
TRBV6-4	TRBJ2-3	CASSADSFSSTDTQYF
TRBV7-9	TRBJ2-7	CASSLDSTYEQYF
TRBV27	TRBJ1-2	CASSYSRSSGYGYTF
TRBV11-1	TRBJ1-1	CASSLGTVSMNTEAFF
TRBV5-6	TRBJ1-1	CASSFTAEAFF
TRBV19	TRBJ2-2	CASSTRTGSTGELFF
TRBV19	TRBJ2-7	CASSTGGAAYEQYF
TRBV4-2	TRBJ1-2	CASSRDSRGGYTF
TRBV28	TRBJ2-7	CASSSPHSVEQYF
TRBV18	TRBJ1-1	CASPPAGRENTEAFF
TRBV5-1	TRBJ2-7	CASSPRPGLAGGSSYEQYF
TRBV20-1	TRBJ1-5	CSALTQVSNQPQHF
TRBV29-1	TRBJ2-2	CSGERQGARNTGELFF
TRBV6-1	TRBJ2-5	CASSERVPQETQYF
TRBV18	TRBJ2-2	CASSGENGELFF
TRBV5-5	TRBJ2-4	CASSLGGRPIGDIQYF
TRBV19	TRBJ2-7	CASSIVWAGALYEQYF
TRBV27	TRBJ1-6	CASRKQGNNSPLHF
TRBV20-1	TRBJ1-2	CSTRGDYGYTF
TRBV20-1	TRBJ1-1	CSALNRDSMNTEAFF
TRBV19	TRBJ2-2	CASSIGLNTGELFF
TRBV5-6	TRBJ1-2	CASSLDARNYGYTF
TRBV18	TRBJ1-3	CASRRDSNSGNTIYF
TRBV5-1	TRBJ2-2	CASSLDWPGTSGELFF
TRBV19	TRBJ2-2	CASSMEGGRGTGELFF
TRBV20-1	TRBJ2-1	CSARVRSGRIYNEQFF
TRBV25-1	TRBJ1-4	CATATDTNEKLFF
TRBV7-2	TRBJ2-6	CASRTGTGANVLTF
TRBV6-5	TRBJ2-7	CASRPPGRRVSEQYF
TRBV19	TRBJ1-2	CASSSGNYGYTF
TRBV5-5	TRBJ1-2	CASSRDTSNYGYTF
TRBV7-2	TRBJ2-1	CASSQGGIVNEQFF
TRBV29-1	TRBJ2-7	CSVGGLTF
TRBV29-1	TRBJ1-2	CSAGGQGGYTF
TRBV9	TRBJ2-1	CASSVNRAGSSYNEQFF
TRBV19	TRBJ1-5	CASSIQLNQPQHF